This TCR beta chain derives from a study of beta chain features in type 1 diabetes. Turning to the study itself: Patients and healthy donors were similar in age, gender and cell yields.

Investigators reverse transcribed all isolated RNA, so they sequenced expressed TCRB transcripts. Measured with immunoSEQ multiplex PCR; TCRdb has only the in-frame clones, and not every one. Found here are about 360,000 clones, 10% to 15% of them singletons; the top ten hold roughly 0.0097%. The germline gives CDR1 LGHNA, CDR2 YSLEER. V was shortened by 0 bases and J by 6 bases, with 11 bases between the two germline ends. The CDR3 has 15 residues. This clone was counted between two and nine times. No antigen is known for it. Study results and caveats: All four CD4+ subsets of Type 1 diabetes patients contained TCRB CDR3s that were moderately but significantly shorter. Since sequencing was performed on cDNA, cells with high TCR expression could be over-represented.

The receptor's source is a woman aged 18-30 years with type 1 diabetes. The V gene is TRBV4-3, the J gene TRBJ1-4; the D gene is possibly TRBD1 (6 bases). The sample comprised naive CD4+ T cells from blood. CDR3 bases: TGCGCCAGCAGCCAAGACAGGGGATCTTATGAAAAACTGTTTTTT. Its protein is CASSQDRGSYEKLFF.